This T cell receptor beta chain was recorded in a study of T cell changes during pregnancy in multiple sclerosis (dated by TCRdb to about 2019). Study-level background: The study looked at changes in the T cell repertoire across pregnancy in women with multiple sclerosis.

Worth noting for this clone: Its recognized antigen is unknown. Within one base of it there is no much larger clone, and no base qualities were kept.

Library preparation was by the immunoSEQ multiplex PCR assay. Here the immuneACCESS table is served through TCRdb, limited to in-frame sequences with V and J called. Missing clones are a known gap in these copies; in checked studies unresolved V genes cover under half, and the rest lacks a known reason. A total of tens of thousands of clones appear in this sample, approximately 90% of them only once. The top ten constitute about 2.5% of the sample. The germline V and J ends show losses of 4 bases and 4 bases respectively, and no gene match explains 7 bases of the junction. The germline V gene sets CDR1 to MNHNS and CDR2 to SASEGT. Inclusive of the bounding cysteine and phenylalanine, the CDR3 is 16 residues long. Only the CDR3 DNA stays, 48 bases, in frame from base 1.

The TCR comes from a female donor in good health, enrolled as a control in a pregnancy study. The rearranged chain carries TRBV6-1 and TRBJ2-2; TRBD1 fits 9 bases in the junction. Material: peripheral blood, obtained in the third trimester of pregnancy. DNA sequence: TGTGCCAGCAGTGCTCCGGACAGGGGATCCACCGGGGAGCTGTTTTTT. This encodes CASSAPDRGSTGELFF.